What follows are 26 T cell receptor beta chains derived from one specimen sequenced in a study of early T cells in non-severe SARS-CoV-2 infection. In TCRdb, the 5' RACE reads were re-called with MiXCR into one record per CDR3 protein. Of under 45,000 distinct CDR3 sequences listed, approximately 5.1% were seen once; the top ten hold about 6.1%. This sample comprised whole blood, obtained at baseline. The receptors were sampled from an adult who was a healthcare worker with PCR-confirmed SARS-CoV-2 infection or an uninfected control (not recorded which).

This clonotype has ten or more counts. The junction departs from the called germline gene at one end, perhaps through a read error. The gene calls are TRBV11-2 and TRBJ2-1; D gene unclear. The CDR3 is 11 amino acids. In germline, CDR1 is SGHAT, CDR2 FQNNGV. Here the CDR3 reads CASSLYSEQFF. Here the CDR3 DNA reads TGTGCCAGCAGCTTATACAGTGAGCAGTTCTTC.

This clonotype has at least ten counts. The J gene is TRBJ2-3, the V gene TRBV18, with unresolved D. The V gene lost 5 bases and the J gene lost 1 base, with 13 bases spanning the gap. The CDR3 has 15 residues. Germline CDR1 KGHSH, CDR2 LQKENI. The CDR3 region is CASSLTAPRTDTQYF. CDR3 bases: TGTGCCAGCTCATTGACCGCCCCACGCACAGATACGCAGTATTTT.

This clonotype was detected ten times or more. V is TRBV7-3 and J is TRBJ2-2, with TRBD1 as a possible D gene (5 bases). CDR3 length: 14 amino acids. Looked up from germline, CDR1 is SGHTA and CDR2 is FQGTGA. V was shortened by 4 bases and J by 4 bases, with 10 bases between the two germline ends. The CDR3 bases are TGTGCCAGCAGCTCCGACAGTGCCACCGGGGAGCTGTTTTTT. Translated: CASSSDSATGELFF.

This clonotype was observed at least ten times. This chain uses TRBV20-1 with TRBJ1-2; D is possibly TRBD1 (6 bases). Germline V CDR1 and CDR2: DFQATT, SNEGSKA (reference sequence). V shed 6 bases and J shed 2 bases, with 19 bases lying between them. There are 15 residues in the CDR3. The CDR3 region is CSAASGTRKNYGYTF. CDR3 DNA: TGCAGTGCCGCCTCCGGGACACGGAAAAACTATGGCTACACCTTC.

At least ten counts were recorded for this clonotype. The chain uses TRBV9 and TRBJ2-3; D unclear. The V gene lost 4 bases and the J gene lost 4 bases, with 16 bases spanning the gap. Germline V CDR1 and CDR2: SGDLS, YYNGEE. The CDR3 runs 15 residues. As DNA, the CDR3 is TGTGCCAGCAGCCCAGATTCAAGGGCCGCAGATACGCAGTATTTT. Residues: CASSPDSRAADTQYF.

This clonotype was observed at least ten times. This chain joins TRBV12-3 or TRBV12-4 and TRBJ2-3; either TRBD1 or TRBD2 may supply D (5 bases each). CDR3 size: 14 residues. V lost 7 bases, J lost 0 bases, and 11 bases lay in between. The CDR3 spells CASTWGGSTDTQYF. Here the CDR3 DNA reads TGTGCCAGCACCTGGGGCGGGAGCACAGATACGCAGTATTTT.

This clonotype was observed at least ten times. DNA of the CDR3: TGTGCCAGCAGTCCACCCAGGGACCCCTGGGAGCAGTTCTTC. Translating gives CASSPPRDPWEQFF. The chain combines TRBV12-3 or TRBV12-4 with TRBJ2-1; possibly TRBD1 or TRBD2 for D (5 bases each). The V and J ends lost 5 bases and 10 bases respectively, with 18 bases between them. This CDR3 comprises 14 residues.

This clonotype was picked up a small number of times. The V call is TRBV6-2 or TRBV6-3, the J call TRBJ1-1; D ambiguous. Trimming shortened V by 6 bases and J by 1 base, and 18 bases separated the two germline ends. Per the germline V gene, CDR1 is MNHEY and CDR2 is SVGEGT. This CDR3 comprises 16 residues. The CDR3 protein is CASSHPVGVANTEAFF. The CDR3 DNA follows: TGTGCCAGCAGCCACCCCGTCGGGGTAGCGAACACTGAAGCTTTCTTT.

The gene calls are TRBV24-1 and TRBJ2-1; D remains unclear. The CDR3 loop spans 16 amino acids. Germline-derived CDR1 and CDR2 are KGHDR and SFDVKD. The ends were cut back, 7 bases at V and 0 bases at J, with 15 bases in the middle. This chain's CDR3 is CATSSLKTSSYNEQFF. The CDR3 bases are TGTGCCACCAGCTCTCTGAAGACCTCCTCCTACAATGAGCAGTTCTTC.

This clonotype has a handful of counts. CDR3 sequence: CASSSSRDHGYEQYF. CDR3 DNA: TGTGCCAGCAGTTCATCCCGGGACCACGGGTACGAGCAGTACTTC. V gene TRBV28 combines with J gene TRBJ2-7; D may be TRBD1 or TRBD2 (5 bases each). V was shortened by 4 bases and J by 4 bases, with 17 bases between the two germline ends. This CDR3 has 15 amino acids. Germline V CDR1 and CDR2: MDHEN, SYDVKM. The whole variable domain, remainder taken from reference TRBV28 and TRBJ2-7, is DVKVTQSSRYLVKRTGEKVFLECVQDMDHENMFWYRQDPGLGLRLIYFSYDVKMKEKGDIPEGYSVSREKKERFSLILESASTNQTSMYLCASSSSRDHGYEQYFGPGTRLTVT.

This chain links TRBV7-6 with TRBJ2-3; D not certain. The CDR3 consists of 16 residues. The V gene lost 6 bases and the J gene lost 1 base, with 17 bases spanning the gap. Germline V CDR1 and CDR2: SGHVS, FNYEAQ. CDR3 DNA: TGTGCCAGCAGTCAATGGTCCGGCTCAGGCACAGATACGCAGTATTTT. The encoded protein is CASSQWSGSGTDTQYF.

This clonotype showed up many times. The V and J genes are TRBV6-5 and TRBJ1-2; 7 nucleotides align to TRBD1. The germline gives CDR1 MNHEY, CDR2 SVGAGI. The CDR3 consists of 15 residues. The ends lost 6 bases at V and 0 bases at J; junction bases unmatched: 7. The CDR3 loop reads CASRRDSLANYGYTF. The CDR3 region has the DNA TGTGCCAGCAGAAGGGACAGCTTAGCTAACTATGGCTACACCTTC.

At least ten counts were recorded for this clonotype. At one end the junction does not follow the germline gene, possibly because of a read error. This chain uses TRBV5-4 with TRBJ2-6; 9 bases are shared with TRBD1. CDR3 length: 20 residues. CDR1 is SGHNT and CDR2 is YYREEE in the germline V gene (reference sequence). The CDR3 nucleotides are TGTGCCAGCACCTTGGGATTCCGGGACAGGGTGGAACCTGGGGCCAACGTCCTGACTTTC. It yields the protein CASTLGFRDRVEPGANVLTF.

This clonotype was seen ten or more times. The chain couples TRBV12-3 or TRBV12-4 to TRBJ2-1; TRBD2 matches at 8 bases. There are 15 residues in the CDR3. J lost 5 bases, V lost 3 bases, and 6 bases had no gene match. Here the CDR3 reads CASSFRSGSNNEQFF. CDR3 bases: TGTGCCAGCAGTTTTCGCAGCGGGAGCAACAATGAGCAGTTCTTC.

This clonotype occurred many times. The V call is TRBV28, the J call TRBJ2-7; TRBD1 matches at 8 bases. The junction had 18 bases not matched to a gene; V was cut back by 5 bases and J by 0 bases. CDR3 length: 19 residues. Germline CDR1 and CDR2: MDHEN and SYDVKM. The CDR3: CASSQGKAWTGRSSYEQYV. The DNA for the CDR3 is TGTGCCAGCAGTCAAGGGAAAGCGTGGACAGGGAGGAGCTCCTACGAGCAGTACGTC.

This clonotype came up many times. This chain joins TRBV4-1 and TRBJ2-3, with 9 bases lining up with TRBD2. The CDR3 has 15 residues. Germline values: CDR1 MGHRA, CDR2 YSYEKL. The trim removed 3 bases at V and 4 bases at J, leaving 5 bases unmatched. The CDR3 DNA reads as TGCGCCAGCAGCCAGTTTAGCGGGAGAGCAGATACGCAGTATTTT. Translated: CASSQFSGRADTQYF.

This clonotype was detected ten times or more. The rearrangement joins TRBV6-4 to TRBJ2-5; perhaps TRBD2 as D (5 bases). V was clipped by 2 bases and J by 7 bases, with 11 bases between them. The CDR3 is 13 residues long. The germline CDR1 and CDR2 sequences are MRHNA and SNTAGT. CDR3 protein: CASSDRPGGTQYF. CDR3 DNA: TGTGCCAGCAGTGACCGACCCGGAGGGACCCAGTACTTC.

V usage is TRBV18 and J usage is TRBJ2-1, with D unclear. There are 14 residues in the CDR3. Trimming cost V 3 bases and J 8 bases, with 14 bases left between them. Looked up from germline, CDR1 is KGHSH and CDR2 is LQKENI. The CDR3 region has the DNA TGTGCCAGCTCACCTTTCCTAGAGAGTGATGAGCAGTTCTTC. The encoded protein is CASSPFLESDEQFF.

This clonotype showed up many times. The rearrangement joins TRBV7-6 to TRBJ1-2; TRBD1 matches at 7 bases. With V trimmed by 5 bases and J by 8 bases, 8 bases remained unmatched. The length of the CDR3 is 13 residues. Germline values: CDR1 SGHVS, CDR2 FNYEAQ. CDR3 bases: TGTGCCAGCAGCCCAGGACAGGCTTGGGGCTACACCTTC. As protein: CASSPGQAWGYTF.

For this clonotype: This may stem from a read error, because a much larger clone lies one nucleotide away. The J gene is TRBJ1-1, the V gene TRBV5-1; D remains unclear. The CDR3 totals 15 residues. Germline CDR1 and CDR2: SGHRS and YFSETQ. The CDR3 protein is CASGLKRPGGTEAFF. The CDR3 DNA follows: TGCGCCAGCGGCTTGAAACGCCCCGGCGGGACTGAAGCTTTCTTT.

This clonotype has ten or more counts. This chain uses TRBV20-1 with TRBJ1-5; D unresolved. The CDR3 totals 16 residues. Germline V gives CDR1 DFQATT, CDR2 SNEGSKA (reference sequence). The V and J ends lost 0 bases and 7 bases respectively, with 19 bases between them. CDR3: CSARDPRLALPQPQHF. As DNA, the CDR3 is TGCAGTGCTAGAGATCCGAGGTTGGCCTTACCCCAGCCCCAGCATTTT.

V gene TRBV2 combines with J gene TRBJ1-2; D is unresolved. Trimming removed 6 bases from V and 8 bases from J, with 19 bases in between. The length of the CDR3 is 14 residues. In germline, CDR1 is SNHLY, CDR2 FYNNEI. DNA for the CDR3: TGTGCCAGCAGGGCCGAGCAGCGGCAAGCGGGCTACACCTTC. Translated: CASRAEQRQAGYTF.

In its sample, this clonotype was seen many times. The gene calls are TRBV7-2 and TRBJ2-1; D unclear. The germline V gene has CDR1 SGHTA and CDR2 FQGNSA. CDR3 size: 16 residues. V shed 5 bases and J shed 0 bases, with 14 bases lying between them. The CDR3 reads CASSADMSSSYNEQFF. CDR3 DNA: TGTGCCAGCAGCGCAGACATGTCGAGCTCCTACAATGAGCAGTTCTTC.

There are a few counts of this clonotype. The J gene is TRBJ2-3, the V gene TRBV24-1; unclear D gene. Germline CDR1 and CDR2: KGHDR and SFDVKD. V shed 1 base and J shed 2 bases, with 9 bases lying between them. This CDR3 contains 15 residues. Written as DNA, the CDR3 is TGTGCCACCAGTGATTTTTCGACACTCACAGATACGCAGTATTTT. This encodes CATSDFSTLTDTQYF.

This clonotype was found many times. The CDR3 loop reads CASSLGAVVLANVLTF. The DNA for the CDR3 is TGTGCCAGCAGCTTGGGGGCTGTGGTATTGGCCAACGTCCTGACTTTC. V and J are TRBV5-5 and TRBJ2-6, with D unclear. Trimming shortened V by 0 bases and J by 6 bases, and 13 bases separated the two germline ends. Germline lookup yields CDR1 SGHKS and CDR2 YYEKEE (reference sequence). The CDR3 sequence is 16 residues long.

The chain employs TRBV5-4 and TRBJ2-2, with TRBD2 identical over 10 bases. The CDR3 is 17 residues long. V lost 4 bases, J lost 2 bases, and 8 bases stayed unmatched. Germline loops: CDR1 SGHNT, CDR2 YYREEE (reference sequence). CDR3 nucleotide sequence: TGTGCCAGCAGCCCGGGACTAGCGAGAAGTAACACCGGGGAGCTGTTTTTT. Amino acids: CASSPGLARSNTGELFF.